The 31 T cell receptor beta chains below were found in one sample sequenced in a study of blood T cell repertoires in COVID-19. Some clones are missing from TCRdb's copy, which holds only in-frame ones; the method was immunoSEQ multiplex PCR. The sample contains 20,000 to 25,000 clones, 88% of which appear only once. Source material: peripheral blood. The receptors derive from a human donor in a cohort sampled during active COVID-19. The donor label of this sample is uncertain.

This sequence joins TRBV25-1 and TRBJ2-7, with a tentative D call TRBD2 (6 bases). The CDR3 sequence is 14 residues long. CDR1 and CDR2 from the germline V gene are MGHDK and SYGVNS. V dropped 6 bases and J dropped 7 bases, with 19 bases sitting between them. This CDR3 is CASRSSQAGLEQYF. In nucleotides, the CDR3 is TGTGCCAGCAGGAGTTCCCAGGCGGGGCTGGAGCAGTACTTC.

The chain joins TRBV29-1 to TRBJ2-5, with 9 bases lining up with TRBD2. Losses at the gene ends were 7 bases for V and 1 base for J; bases not matched to a gene: 10. CDR1 is SQVTM and CDR2 is ANQGSEA in the germline V gene. The CDR3 sequence is 15 residues long. Written as DNA, the CDR3 is TGCAGCGCCGTGGGTAGCGGGGGCTTCCAAGAGACCCAGTACTTC. Protein: CSAVGSGGFQETQYF.

The chain uses TRBV5-1 and TRBJ2-3; 7 bases are shared with TRBD1. Germline trimming cut 4 bases from V and 2 bases from J; bases unmatched to any gene: 10. The CDR3 is 16 residues long. Germline V gene lookup returns CDR1 SGHRS and CDR2 YFSETQ. In DNA form, the CDR3 reads TGCGCCAGCAGCGGGTGGGGACAGCCAGACACAGATACGCAGTATTTT. Amino acids: CASSGWGQPDTDTQYF.

V is TRBV5-1 and J is TRBJ2-2; 10 bases are a match to TRBD1. The CDR3 contains 19 residues. The V segment lost 0 bases and the J segment 4 bases; nucleotides outside the gene matches: 12. In germline, CDR1 is SGHRS, CDR2 YFSETQ. As DNA, the CDR3 is TGCGCCAGCAGCTTGGAAATGCCTGGGACAGGGGATTCCACCGGGGAGCTGTTTTTT. This sequence encodes CASSLEMPGTGDSTGELFF.

The V and J genes are TRBV29-1 and TRBJ2-2, with 7 bases lining up with TRBD1. The CDR3 is made up of 14 amino acids. Trimming cost V 5 bases and J 1 base; bases outside gene matches: 4. Per germline, CDR1 SQVTM and CDR2 ANQGSEA. CDR3 DNA sequence: TGCAGCGTTACCCGGGACAGGAACACCGGGGAGCTGTTTTTT. Protein: CSVTRDRNTGELFF.

This sequence joins TRBV4-1 and TRBJ2-3; 10 positions agree with TRBD2. Germline V gives CDR1 MGHRA, CDR2 YSYEKL. CDR3 length: 15 amino acids. V shed 0 bases and J 5 bases; nucleotides not matched to a gene: 2. The CDR3 spells CASSQERTSGDTQYF. In DNA form, the CDR3 reads TGCGCCAGCAGCCAAGAGAGGACTAGCGGAGATACGCAGTATTTT.

This rearrangement joins TRBV6-2 or TRBV6-3 to TRBJ1-2; TRBD1 might be the D (6 bases). The CDR3 consists of 13 residues. Trimming took off 5 bases at V and 4 bases at J, with 11 bases between the two ends. Germline V gives CDR1 MNHEY, CDR2 SVGEGT. The CDR3 is CASSVTGSYGYTF. As DNA, the CDR3 is TGTGCCAGCAGTGTTACAGGGTCCTATGGCTACACCTTC.

This chain connects TRBV20-1 to TRBJ2-7; a possible D gene is TRBD2 (6 bases). The CDR3 runs to 11 residues. In germline, CDR1 is DFQATT, CDR2 SNEGSKA (reference sequence). DNA for the CDR3: TGCAGGGTTCCGGGGGACTACGAGCAGTACTTC. Amino acids: CRVPGDYEQYF.

The CDR3 nucleotides read TGTGCCAGCAAAAGGGACAGGGCTTATTCCGGGGAGCTGTTTTTT. Translating gives CASKRDRAYSGELFF. This chain links TRBV28 with TRBJ2-2, with 9 bases identical to TRBD1. The CDR3 totals 15 residues. The V segment lost 7 bases and the J segment 6 bases; nucleotides outside the gene matches: 9. Germline V gene lookup returns CDR1 MDHEN and CDR2 SYDVKM. Complete variable domain (other parts from reference TRBV28 and TRBJ2-2): DVKVTQSSRYLVKRTGEKVFLECVQDMDHENMFWYRQDPGLGLRLIYFSYDVKMKEKGDIPEGYSVSREKKERFSLILESASTNQTSMYLCASKRDRAYSGELFFGEGSRLTVL.

V and J are TRBV10-3 and TRBJ2-1; 7 bases line up with TRBD2. CDR1 and CDR2 from the germline V gene are ENHRY and SYGVKD. The CDR3 runs to 14 residues. V was clipped by 5 bases and J by 9 bases; unmatched bases: 10. As DNA, the CDR3 is TGTGCCATCAGTCCCGTGCGGGAGAAAGGTGAGCAGTTCTTC. Its translation: CAISPVREKGEQFF.

The chain recombines TRBV5-4 with TRBJ2-3; 9 bases align to TRBD2. The trim removed 0 bases at V and 2 bases at J, leaving 7 bases unmatched. Germline loops: CDR1 SGHNT, CDR2 YYREEE (reference sequence). The CDR3 sequence is 17 residues long. The CDR3 sequence is CASSLGGTSKNTDTQYF. CDR3 in DNA: TGTGCCAGCAGCTTGGGTGGGACTAGCAAGAACACAGATACGCAGTATTTT.

The J gene is TRBJ1-2, the V gene TRBV5-1; the match to TRBD1 covers 9 bases. Germline trimming cut 3 bases from V and 6 bases from J; bases unmatched to any gene: 0. The CDR3 has 12 residues. Germline CDR1 is SGHRS and CDR2 is YFSETQ. The CDR3 loop reads CASSWDRDGYTF. The CDR3 nucleotides read TGCGCCAGCAGCTGGGACAGGGATGGCTACACCTTC. The whole variable domain, remainder taken from reference TRBV5-1 and TRBJ1-2, is KAGVTQTPRYLIKTRGQQVTLSCSPISGHRSVSWYQQTPGQGLQFLFEYFSETQRNKGNFPGRFSGRQFSNSRSEMNVSTLELGDSALYLCASSWDRDGYTFGSGTRLTVV.

The chain carries TRBV2 and TRBJ2-7; no firm D call. This CDR3 region has 9 residues. Germline CDR1 SNHLY, CDR2 FYNNEI. V was shortened by 7 bases and J by 7 bases, with 5 bases between the two germline ends. DNA of the CDR3: TGTGCCAGCAAGCGAGAGCAGTACTTC. Its translation is CASKREQYF.

The J gene is TRBJ2-1, the V gene TRBV21-1; the table's D call, TRBD2, has no DNA check behind it. TRBV21-1 is a pseudogene segment. CDR3 length equals 16 residues. The CDR3 here is CASSLLRLAGEDEQFF. As DNA, the CDR3 is TGTGCCAGCAGCTTGTTAAGGCTAGCGGGAGAAGATGAGCAGTTCTTC.

The V gene is TRBV11-1, the J gene TRBJ2-5; TRBD2 matches at 7 bases. V gave up 6 bases and J gave up 4 bases; unmatched junction bases: 11. The germline V gene has CDR1 SGHAT and CDR2 FQDESV (reference sequence). There are 15 residues in the CDR3. CDR3 sequence reads: CASSLGIAGTETQYF. CDR3 sequence (DNA): TGTGCCAGCAGTCTCGGTATAGCGGGTACAGAGACCCAGTACTTC.

This rearrangement joins TRBV27 to TRBJ1-5; tentatively, D is TRBD1 (5 bases). Germline V gene sequence: CDR1 MNHEY, CDR2 SMNVEV (reference sequence). Trimming took 8 bases from V and 3 from J, leaving 20 bases between them. This CDR3 contains 16 residues. The CDR3 sequence is CASCSGPPVNNQPQHF. Written as DNA, the CDR3 is TGTGCCAGCTGTTCAGGGCCCCCGGTTAACAATCAGCCCCAGCATTTT.

The chain combines TRBV4-1 with TRBJ2-5, with D possibly TRBD2 on 5 matching bases. The CDR3 length is 14 residues. Per the germline V gene, CDR1 is MGHRA and CDR2 is YSYEKL. The V end lost 1 base, the J end lost 5 bases, and 11 bases lay between the germline ends. The CDR3 protein is CASSQAGFSETQYF. In DNA, the CDR3 is TGCGCCAGCAGCCAAGCGGGGTTCTCTGAGACCCAGTACTTC.

This clone was observed a single time. The chain couples TRBV7-9 to TRBJ2-3; D is ambiguous. Germline-derived CDR1 and CDR2 are SEHNR and FQNEAQ (reference sequence). The CDR3 runs 13 residues. The V and J ends lost 2 bases and 1 base respectively, with 4 bases between them. In DNA form, the CDR3 reads TGTGCCAGCAGCTTATCCGGCACAGATACGCAGTATTTT. Translating it yields CASSLSGTDTQYF.

This chain uses TRBV29-1 with TRBJ2-2; TRBD1 might be the D (6 bases). The CDR3 totals 14 residues. V was trimmed by 7 bases and J by 1 base, leaving 13 bases between them. Germline CDR1 reads SQVTM; CDR2 reads ANQGSEA. CDR3 amino acids: CSAYRERNTGELFF. CDR3 sequence (DNA): TGCAGCGCGTACAGGGAAAGGAACACCGGGGAGCTGTTTTTT.

This chain connects TRBV28 to TRBJ1-5, with D uncertain. Germline V lookup: CDR1 MDHEN, CDR2 SYDVKM. Trimming cost V 3 bases and J 5 bases, with 5 bases left between them. This CDR3 is built from 12 residues. CDR3 nucleotides: TGTGCCAGCAGTTTCCGGTATCAGCCCCAGCATTTT. Translation: CASSFRYQPQHF.

V usage is TRBV11-1 and J usage is TRBJ2-3, with 9 positions matching TRBD2. The CDR3 loop spans 13 amino acids. Per the germline V gene, CDR1 is SGHAT and CDR2 is FQDESV (reference sequence). V lost 6 bases, J lost 5 bases, and 3 bases stayed unmatched. The CDR3 region is CASRAGGGDTQYF. CDR3 in DNA: TGTGCCAGCAGAGCGGGAGGAGGAGATACGCAGTATTTT.

This clone was picked up one time. The chain links TRBV5-8 to TRBJ1-1; D is ambiguous. This CDR3 is 12 amino acids long. Germline assignment: CDR1 SGHTS and CDR2 YDEGEE. The V end was cut by 4 bases, the J end by 9 bases, with 13 bases between. DNA for the CDR3: TGTGCCAGCAGCCCACGGAGGGAAAAAGCTTTCTTT. Translation gives CASSPRREKAFF.

V usage is TRBV2 and J usage is TRBJ2-7, with 7 positions matching TRBD2. V was clipped by 4 bases and J by 2 bases; unmatched bases: 5. This CDR3 comprises 14 residues. Germline assignment: CDR1 SNHLY and CDR2 FYNNEI. As DNA, the CDR3 is TGTGCCAGCAGTGTGCGGGGGATTCCCTACGAGCAGTACTTC. This sequence encodes CASSVRGIPYEQYF.

CDR3: CSASPSGYTF. The CDR3 bases are TGCAGTGCTAGCCCGAGTGGCTACACCTTC. The chain is built from TRBV20-1 and TRBJ1-2; no clear D gene. Per the germline V gene, CDR1 is DFQATT and CDR2 is SNEGSKA (reference sequence). V gave up 3 bases and J gave up 7 bases, with 6 bases separating them. The CDR3 is 10 amino acids.

This rearrangement joins TRBV2 to TRBJ2-7; 11 positions agree with TRBD2. CDR1 and CDR2 from the germline V gene are SNHLY and FYNNEI. V shed 6 bases, J shed 1 base, and the junction held 2 bases outside the gene matches. The CDR3 is 14 residues long. This CDR3 is CASRTSGASYEQYF. The CDR3 nucleotides are TGTGCCAGCAGGACTAGCGGGGCTTCCTACGAGCAGTACTTC.

This clone was seen a single time. The chain is built from TRBV28 and TRBJ2-1; TRBD2 matches at 14 bases. CDR1 is MDHEN and CDR2 is SYDVKM in the germline V gene. The V segment lost 6 bases and the J segment 7 bases; nucleotides outside the gene matches: 8. The CDR3 is 16 residues long. CDR3 in amino acids: CASSPAGTSGSNEQFF. CDR3 DNA sequence: TGTGCCAGCAGCCCGGCAGGGACTAGCGGGAGTAATGAGCAGTTCTTC. Full variable domain (rest looked up from reference TRBV28 and TRBJ2-1): DVKVTQSSRYLVKRTGEKVFLECVQDMDHENMFWYRQDPGLGLRLIYFSYDVKMKEKGDIPEGYSVSREKKERFSLILESASTNQTSMYLCASSPAGTSGSNEQFFGPGTRLTVL.

The chain recombines TRBV3-1 (or the pseudogene TRBV3-2) with TRBJ2-1; the match to TRBD2 covers 9 bases. The germline CDR1 and CDR2 sequences are LGHDT and YNNKEL (reference sequence). This CDR3 is 15 amino acids long. After removal of 4 bases from V and 2 bases from J, the junction contained 3 bases not matched to a gene. Here the CDR3 reads CASSPTSGTYNEQFF. The CDR3 DNA is TGTGCCAGCAGCCCGACTAGCGGTACCTACAATGAGCAGTTCTTC.

The V call is TRBV19, the J call TRBJ1-1, with unresolved D. Germline V gene lookup returns CDR1 LNHDA and CDR2 SQIVND (reference sequence). The length of the CDR3 is 13 residues. V was shortened by 5 bases and J by 1 base, with 8 bases between the two germline ends. The CDR3 DNA follows: TGTGCCAGTAGTGTCGGGGAGAACACTGAAGCTTTCTTT. This sequence encodes CASSVGENTEAFF.

This clone was seen more than once but under ten times. CDR3 sequence: CSVGDRAGTEAFF. For the CDR3, the DNA is TGCAGCGTCGGGGACAGGGCAGGCACTGAAGCTTTCTTT. The chain carries TRBV29-1 and TRBJ1-1, with 9 bases aligning to TRBD1. The CDR3 covers 13 residues. The germline V gene has CDR1 SQVTM and CDR2 ANQGSEA. V was clipped by 6 bases and J by 4 bases; unmatched bases: 6.

The chain uses TRBV12-5 and TRBJ2-1; TRBD2 matches at 13 bases. The junction had 6 bases not matched to a gene; V was cut back by 0 bases and J by 7 bases. This CDR3 is 17 amino acids long. The germline CDR1 and CDR2 sequences are LGHNT and FRNRAP. CDR3 coding DNA: TGTGCTAGTGGTTTGGTACTAGCGGGAGGGCCTAGAAATGAGCAGTTCTTC. Amino acids: CASGLVLAGGPRNEQFF.

The chain joins TRBV9 to TRBJ2-1, with TRBD2 matching 16 bases. Trimming took 3 bases from V and 0 from J; bases not matched to a gene: 6. This CDR3 is built from 19 residues. Looked up from germline, CDR1 is SGDLS and CDR2 is YYNGEE. The CDR3: CASSDTGLAGGSSYNEQFF. CDR3 nucleotides: TGTGCCAGCAGCGATACGGGACTAGCGGGAGGGAGCTCCTACAATGAGCAGTTCTTC.